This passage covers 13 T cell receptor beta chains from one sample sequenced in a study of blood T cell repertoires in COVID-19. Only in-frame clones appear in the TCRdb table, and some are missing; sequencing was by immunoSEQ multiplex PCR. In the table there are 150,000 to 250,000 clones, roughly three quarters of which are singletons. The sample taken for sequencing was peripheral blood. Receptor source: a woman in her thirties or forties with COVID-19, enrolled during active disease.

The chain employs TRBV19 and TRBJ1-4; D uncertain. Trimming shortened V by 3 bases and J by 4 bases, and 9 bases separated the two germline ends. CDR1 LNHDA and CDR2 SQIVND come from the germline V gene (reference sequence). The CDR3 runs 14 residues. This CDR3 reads CASSIRGGNEKLFF. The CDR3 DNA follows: TGTGCCAGTAGTATCCGGGGAGGTAATGAAAAACTGTTTTTT.

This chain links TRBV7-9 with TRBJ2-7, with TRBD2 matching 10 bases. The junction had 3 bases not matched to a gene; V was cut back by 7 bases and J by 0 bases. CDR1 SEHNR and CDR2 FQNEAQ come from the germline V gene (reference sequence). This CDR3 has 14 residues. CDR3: CASTASGGSYEQYF. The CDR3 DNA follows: TGTGCCAGCACCGCTAGCGGGGGCTCCTACGAGCAGTACTTC.

The CDR3 protein is CASRGGQSNEKLFF. The CDR3 DNA is TGTGCCAGCAGGGGGGGACAGTCTAATGAAAAACTGTTTTTT. V and J are TRBV2 and TRBJ1-4; 7 bases line up with TRBD1. Germline V CDR1 and CDR2: SNHLY, FYNNEI. V lost 6 bases, J lost 3 bases, and 4 bases stayed unmatched. CDR3 length: 14 amino acids.

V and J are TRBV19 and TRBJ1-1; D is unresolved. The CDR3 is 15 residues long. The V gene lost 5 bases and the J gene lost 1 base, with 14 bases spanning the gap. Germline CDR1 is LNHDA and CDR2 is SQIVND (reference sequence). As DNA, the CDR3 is TGTGCCAGTAGTCAAAACAGTGAGGGGAACACTGAAGCTTTCTTT. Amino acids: CASSQNSEGNTEAFF. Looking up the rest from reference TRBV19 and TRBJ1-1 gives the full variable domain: DGGITQSPKYLFRKEGQNVTLSCEQNLNHDAMYWYRQDPGQGLRLIYYSQIVNDFQKGDIAEGYSVSREKKESFPLTVTSAQKNPTAFYLCASSQNSEGNTEAFFGQGTRLTVV.

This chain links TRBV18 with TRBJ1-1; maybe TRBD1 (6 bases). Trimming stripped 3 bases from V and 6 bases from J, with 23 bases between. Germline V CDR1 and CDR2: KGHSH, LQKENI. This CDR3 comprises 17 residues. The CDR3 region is CASSPQDRAGVASEAFF. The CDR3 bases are TGTGCCAGCTCACCTCAAGATAGGGCAGGGGTGGCATCTGAAGCTTTCTTT.

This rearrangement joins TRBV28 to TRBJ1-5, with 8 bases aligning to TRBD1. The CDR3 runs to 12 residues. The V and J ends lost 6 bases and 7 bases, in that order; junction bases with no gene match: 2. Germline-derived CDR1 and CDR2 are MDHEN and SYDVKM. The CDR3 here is CASSPGGQPQHF. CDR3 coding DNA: TGTGCCAGCAGCCCAGGGGGCCAGCCCCAGCATTTT.

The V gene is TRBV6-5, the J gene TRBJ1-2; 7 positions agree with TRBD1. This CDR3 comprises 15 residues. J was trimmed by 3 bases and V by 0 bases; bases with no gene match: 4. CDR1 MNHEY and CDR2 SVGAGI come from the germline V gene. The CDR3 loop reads CASSYSTGSYYGYTF. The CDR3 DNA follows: TGTGCCAGCAGTTACTCGACAGGGTCCTACTATGGCTACACCTTC.

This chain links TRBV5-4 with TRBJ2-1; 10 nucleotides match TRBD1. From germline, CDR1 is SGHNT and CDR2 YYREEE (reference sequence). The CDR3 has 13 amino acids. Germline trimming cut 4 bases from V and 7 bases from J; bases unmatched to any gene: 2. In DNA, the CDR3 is TGTGCCAGCAGCCGGACAGGGGGGAATGAGCAGTTCTTC. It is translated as CASSRTGGNEQFF.

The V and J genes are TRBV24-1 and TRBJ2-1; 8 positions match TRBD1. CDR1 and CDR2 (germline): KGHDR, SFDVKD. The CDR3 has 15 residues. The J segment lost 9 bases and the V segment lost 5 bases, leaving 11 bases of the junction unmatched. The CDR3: CATSAGDRTGGEQFF. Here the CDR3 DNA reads TGTGCCACCAGTGCCGGGGACAGGACCGGGGGTGAGCAGTTCTTC.

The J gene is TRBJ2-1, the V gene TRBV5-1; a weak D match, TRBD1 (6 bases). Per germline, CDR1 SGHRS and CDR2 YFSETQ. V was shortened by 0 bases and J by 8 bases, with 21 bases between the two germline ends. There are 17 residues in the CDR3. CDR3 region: CASSLVGTNRSPHEQFF. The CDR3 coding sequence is TGCGCCAGCAGCTTGGTAGGGACAAACAGGTCCCCCCATGAGCAGTTCTTC.

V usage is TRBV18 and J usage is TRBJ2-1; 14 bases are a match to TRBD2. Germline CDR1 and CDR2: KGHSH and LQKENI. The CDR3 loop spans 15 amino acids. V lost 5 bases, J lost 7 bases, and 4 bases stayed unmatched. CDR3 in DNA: TGTGCCAGCTCAATCGGACTAGCGGGAGGAAATGAGCAGTTCTTC. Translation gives CASSIGLAGGNEQFF. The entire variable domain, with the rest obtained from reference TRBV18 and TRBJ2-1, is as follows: NAGVMQNPRHLVRRRGQEARLRCSPMKGHSHVYWYRQLPEEGLKFMVYLQKENIIDESGMPKERFSAEFPKEGPSILRIQQVVRGDSAAYFCASSIGLAGGNEQFFGPGTRLTVL.

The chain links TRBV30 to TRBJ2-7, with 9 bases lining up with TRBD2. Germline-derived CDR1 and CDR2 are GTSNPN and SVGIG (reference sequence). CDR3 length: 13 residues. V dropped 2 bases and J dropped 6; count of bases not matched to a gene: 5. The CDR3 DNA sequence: TGTGCCTGGAGTATAGCGGGAGCTGGCGAGCAGTACTTC. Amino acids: CAWSIAGAGEQYF. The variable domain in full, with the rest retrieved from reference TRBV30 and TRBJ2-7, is SQTIHQWPATLVQPVGSPLSLECTVEGTSNPNLYWYRQAAGRGLQLLFYSVGIGQISSEVPQNLSASRPQDRQFILSSKKLLLSDSGFYLCAWSIAGAGEQYFGPGTRLTVT.

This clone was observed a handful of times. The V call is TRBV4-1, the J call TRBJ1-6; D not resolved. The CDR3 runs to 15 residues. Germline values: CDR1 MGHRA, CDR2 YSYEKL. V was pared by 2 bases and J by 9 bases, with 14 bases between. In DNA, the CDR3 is TGCGCCAGCAGCCAATTTTCGCAAGAGGCTTCACCCCTCCACTTT. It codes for CASSQFSQEASPLHF.